The 27 T cell receptor beta chains reported below all come from one sample, sequenced in a study of shared clonotypes between healthy human individuals. TCRdb's table, derived via immunoSEQ multiplex PCR, lists solely in-frame clones and lacks some. The table has around 2.1 million clones, about 93% seen once; the top ten hold about 1.5%. It was CD45RO-negative cells, positively selected for CCR7, that made up naive CD8 cells, with terminally differentiated effector memory CD45RA+ cells excluded. The sequenced material came from naive CD8+ T cells from PBMCs. Receptors were obtained from a man in his late teens or twenties in good health. Some clones in this sample may be carry-over from other donors' samples.

The chain has TRBV4-1 and TRBJ1-2; D gene unclear. The CDR3 totals 16 residues. V was pared by 0 bases and J by 4 bases, with 15 bases between. Germline-derived CDR1 and CDR2 are MGHRA and YSYEKL. The CDR3 DNA is TGCGCCAGCAGCCAAGATAATACGAGATTAATCTATGGCTACACCTTC. Protein product: CASSQDNTRLIYGYTF.

This sequence joins TRBV28 and TRBJ2-3; perhaps D is TRBD1 or TRBD2 (7 bases each). There are 16 residues in the CDR3. Germline-derived CDR1 and CDR2 are MDHEN and SYDVKM. V lost 1 base and J 2 bases, leaving 13 bases between the germline ends. In nucleotides, the CDR3 is TGTGCCAGCAGTTTATCAGGGGGGGGATACACAGATACGCAGTATTTT. This gives the protein CASSLSGGGYTDTQYF.

The chain couples TRBV11-2 to TRBJ2-1; 8 bases are a match to TRBD1. The V gene end was trimmed by 1 base and the J gene end by 4 bases; junction bases not matched to a gene: 6. CDR3 size: 16 residues. Germline-derived CDR1 and CDR2 are SGHAT and FQNNGV. The CDR3 loop is CASSLGPDRDYNEQFF. The CDR3 DNA follows: TGTGCCAGCAGCTTAGGGCCGGACAGGGATTACAATGAGCAGTTCTTC.

In nucleotides, the CDR3 is TGCGCCAGCAGCCAGGACAGGGGGCCCACTGAAGCTTTCTTT. Amino acids: CASSQDRGPTEAFF. V gene TRBV5-1 combines with J gene TRBJ1-1; 11 nucleotides line up with TRBD1. CDR1 and CDR2 (germline): SGHRS, YFSETQ. This CDR3 is 14 amino acids long. Trimming removed 4 bases from V and 4 bases from J; junction bases left unmatched: 3.

V and J are TRBV12-1 and TRBJ2-1; the D segment call TRBD2 is taken from the table without a DNA check. TRBV12-1 is a pseudogene segment. This CDR3 comprises 19 residues. The CDR3 bases are TGTGCCAGCAGCTTTCTCGGCGTAGGGCATGGCGGGAGAATCGATGAGCAGTTCTTC. It translates to CASSFLGVGHGGRIDEQFF.

The chain joins TRBV9 to TRBJ1-4; D may be TRBD1 (6 bases). This CDR3 has 14 amino acids. Germline values: CDR1 SGDLS, CDR2 YYNGEE. The V end lost 3 bases, the J end lost 5 bases, and 11 bases lay between the germline ends. This CDR3 reads CASSGGGTNEKLFF. The DNA for the CDR3 is TGTGCCAGCAGCGGAGGAGGGACAAATGAAAAACTGTTTTTT. The full variable domain, its missing parts supplied by reference TRBV9 and TRBJ1-4, is DSGVTQTPKHLITATGQRVTLRCSPRSGDLSVYWYQQSLDQGLQFLIQYYNGEERAKGNILERFSAQQFPDLHSELNLSSLELGDSALYFCASSGGGTNEKLFFGSGTQLSVL.

This chain uses TRBV28 with TRBJ2-5; 7 bases line up with TRBD2. The CDR3 length is 14 residues. The J segment lost 4 bases and the V segment lost 5 bases, leaving 7 bases of the junction unmatched. Per the germline V gene, CDR1 is MDHEN and CDR2 is SYDVKM. CDR3 sequence (DNA): TGTGCCAGCAGTCCCTGGGGGGGGAGAGAGACCCAGTACTTC. Translating gives CASSPWGGRETQYF.

As regards this clone: At one boundary the junction diverges from the germline segment, which might be a read error. The rearrangement joins TRBV18 to TRBJ2-1; D may match TRBD1 or TRBD2 (5 bases each). The CDR3 has 14 residues. Germline loops: CDR1 KGHSH, CDR2 LQKENI. CDR3 DNA: TGTGCCAGCTCAGCTCCGGGGCCCTACCATGAGCAGTTCTTC. Translation: CASSAPGPYHEQFF.

There are a few counts of this clone. The genes are TRBV9 and TRBJ2-7; 9 positions agree with TRBD1. Germline CDR1 and CDR2: SGDLS and YYNGEE. J was trimmed by 6 bases and V by 0 bases; bases with no gene match: 1. The CDR3 is 13 amino acids. This chain's CDR3 is CASSVDRGPEQYF. The CDR3 coding sequence is TGTGCCAGCAGCGTAGACAGGGGGCCCGAGCAGTACTTC.

The chain employs TRBV11-2 and TRBJ2-7; the match to TRBD1 covers 7 bases. V lost 4 bases and J lost 4; bases outside the gene matches: 4. The germline CDR1 and CDR2 sequences are SGHAT and FQNNGV. This CDR3 region has 13 residues. CDR3 coding DNA: TGTGCCAGCAGCTACGGGACAGAGTACGAGCAGTACTTC. It is translated as CASSYGTEYEQYF. The whole variable domain, filled in from reference TRBV11-2 and TRBJ2-7, reads EAGVAQSPRYKIIEKRQSVAFWCNPISGHATLYWYQQILGQGPKLLIQFQNNGVVDDSQLPKDRFSAERLKGVDSTLKIQPAKLEDSAVYLCASSYGTEYEQYFGPGTRLTVT.

This clone was observed once. The V and J genes are TRBV11-2 and TRBJ2-7, with 10 bases that match TRBD2. V shed 5 bases, J shed 4 bases, and the junction held 5 bases outside the gene matches. The CDR3 has 14 amino acids. The V gene's germline CDR1 is SGHAT and CDR2 FQNNGV. CDR3 region: CASSKGLASYEQYF. Written as DNA, the CDR3 is TGTGCCAGCAGCAAGGGACTAGCGTCGTACGAGCAGTACTTC.

V is TRBV7-9 and J is TRBJ1-1; 8 positions agree with TRBD1. CDR1 is SEHNR, CDR2 FQNEAQ, per germline (reference sequence). CDR3 length: 16 amino acids. V lost 4 bases, J lost 3 bases, and 10 bases stayed unmatched. The CDR3 loop reads CASSSPLDRVDTEAFF. The CDR3 nucleotides are TGTGCCAGCAGCTCCCCATTGGACAGGGTAGACACTGAAGCTTTCTTT.

The chain carries TRBV9 and TRBJ2-7; D gene unclear. Deletions cut 0 bases from V and 6 bases from J, with 7 bases between. Germline V gives CDR1 SGDLS, CDR2 YYNGEE. The CDR3 runs 12 residues. Here the CDR3 DNA reads TGTGCCAGCAGCGTAGCAGGTCGCGAGCAGTACTTC. Translation gives CASSVAGREQYF.

V usage is TRBV4-1 and J usage is TRBJ2-7; 7 nucleotides line up with TRBD2. The germline gives CDR1 MGHRA, CDR2 YSYEKL. This CDR3 contains 16 residues. Unmatched junction bases numbered 9, after V lost 1 base and J lost 3 bases. CDR3 residues: CASSQGPRASGYEQYF. In DNA, the CDR3 is TGCGCCAGCAGCCAAGGACCGAGGGCTAGCGGCTACGAGCAGTACTTC.

This clone was seen a single time. The V gene is TRBV7-9, the J gene TRBJ1-5; D might be TRBD1 (6 bases). The germline V and J ends were trimmed by 4 bases and 5 bases, with 12 bases remaining between them. Germline V gene sequence: CDR1 SEHNR, CDR2 FQNEAQ (reference sequence). This CDR3 is 14 amino acids long. CDR3 in amino acids: CASSSDNRDQPQHF. The DNA of the CDR3 is TGTGCCAGCAGCTCGGATAACAGGGATCAGCCCCAGCATTTT. The whole variable domain, remainder taken from reference TRBV7-9 and TRBJ1-5, is DTGVSQNPRHKITKRGQNVTFRCDPISEHNRLYWYRQTLGQGPEFLTYFQNEAQLEKSRLLSDRFSAERPKGSFSTLEIQRTEQGDSAMYLCASSSDNRDQPQHFGDGTRLSIL.

J is TRBJ2-1 and V is TRBV30; 10 nucleotides agree with TRBD2. Germline V lookup: CDR1 GTSNPN, CDR2 SVGIG (reference sequence). V shed 2 bases and J 2 bases; nucleotides not matched to a gene: 9. The CDR3 runs to 17 residues. CDR3 residues: CAWSPTTAGGPYNEQFF. CDR3 nucleotide sequence: TGTGCCTGGAGTCCGACAACAGCGGGAGGGCCCTACAATGAGCAGTTCTTC.

The genes are TRBV29-1 and TRBJ2-1; 8 bases fit TRBD2. Germline V gives CDR1 SQVTM, CDR2 ANQGSEA. With V trimmed by 7 bases and J by 5 bases, 4 bases remained unmatched. The CDR3 length is 12 residues. CDR3 DNA sequence: TGCAGCGCGTTAGCGGGGAACAATGAGCAGTTCTTC. It codes for CSALAGNNEQFF.

This clone was seen a single time. V and J are TRBV7-2 and TRBJ1-2; D is perhaps TRBD1 (5 bases). The V gene's germline CDR1 is SGHTA and CDR2 FQGNSA. Trimming removed 5 bases from V and 1 base from J, with 14 bases in between. The CDR3 runs 15 residues. The CDR3 sequence: CASSIWAGINYGYTF. The CDR3 nucleotides read TGTGCCAGCAGCATATGGGCAGGGATTAACTATGGCTACACCTTC.

This rearrangement joins TRBV7-9 to TRBJ2-3, with 11 positions matching TRBD2. This CDR3 contains 16 residues. J was trimmed by 4 bases and V by 6 bases; bases with no gene match: 9. CDR1 and CDR2 (germline): SEHNR, FQNEAQ (reference sequence). CDR3 amino acids: CASRELLAGASDTQYF. For the CDR3, the DNA is TGTGCCAGCAGGGAACTACTAGCGGGAGCCTCAGATACGCAGTATTTT.

This chain uses TRBV4-2 with TRBJ2-5, with TRBD2 matching over 11 bases. Germline V gene data show CDR1 as LGHNA and CDR2 as YNFKEQ. The length of the CDR3 is 16 residues. The V and J ends lost 2 bases and 5 bases, in that order; junction bases with no gene match: 7. The CDR3 reads CASSQPLAGARETQYF. Here the CDR3 DNA reads TGTGCCAGCAGCCAACCACTAGCGGGAGCCCGGGAGACCCAGTACTTC.

The genes are TRBV5-6 and TRBJ2-1; 9 positions match TRBD2. Germline V gene lookup returns CDR1 SGHDT and CDR2 YYEEEE. This CDR3 comprises 12 residues. V shed 0 bases, J shed 16 bases, and the junction held 5 bases outside the gene matches. CDR3 loop: CASSLGAGGKFF. CDR3 bases: TGTGCCAGCAGCTTGGGGGCGGGAGGGAAATTCTTC.

The chain has TRBV27 and TRBJ1-5; 9 bases align to TRBD1. J was trimmed by 4 bases and V by 6 bases; bases with no gene match: 7. This CDR3 has 15 residues. Germline values: CDR1 MNHEY, CDR2 SMNVEV (reference sequence). CDR3 sequence: CASSDGTGLNQPQHF. Here the CDR3 DNA reads TGTGCCAGCAGCGATGGGACAGGGCTAAATCAGCCCCAGCATTTT.

The chain uses TRBV4-1 and TRBJ2-5; 8 bases are shared with TRBD2. Losses at the gene ends were 0 bases for V and 5 bases for J; bases not matched to a gene: 8. The germline V gene has CDR1 MGHRA and CDR2 YSYEKL. This CDR3 contains 16 residues. CDR3 residues: CASSQETRTSSETQYF. The CDR3, as DNA: TGCGCCAGCAGCCAAGAGACTAGGACTAGCAGTGAGACCCAGTACTTC.

This clone was picked up one time. This chain connects TRBV27 to TRBJ2-1; D perhaps matches TRBD2 (5 bases). Trimming stripped 2 bases from V and 8 bases from J, with 10 bases between. This CDR3 region has 13 residues. In germline, CDR1 is MNHEY, CDR2 SMNVEV (reference sequence). Written as DNA, the CDR3 is TGTGCCAGCAGTTTAACACTAGTCCATGAGCAGTTCTTC. It codes for CASSLTLVHEQFF.

This CDR3 is CASSLTPEGSTEAFF. Here the CDR3 DNA reads TGTGCCAGCAGTTTAACCCCTGAGGGGAGCACTGAAGCTTTCTTT. This chain joins TRBV28 and TRBJ1-1; D may be TRBD1 (5 bases). The germline V gene has CDR1 MDHEN and CDR2 SYDVKM. V was shortened by 2 bases and J by 4 bases, with 14 bases between the two germline ends. This CDR3 spans 15 amino acids.

The chain carries TRBV4-1 and TRBJ2-5; 10 bases agree with TRBD2. CDR1 MGHRA and CDR2 YSYEKL come from the germline V gene. V gave up 2 bases and J gave up 5 bases; unmatched junction bases: 11. The CDR3 has 17 residues. In DNA form, the CDR3 reads TGCGCCAGCAGCCAATCCTGGCCTAGCGGGAGTGGGGAGACCCAGTACTTC. This translates into CASSQSWPSGSGETQYF.

The genes are TRBV11-2 and TRBJ1-6; D may be TRBD1 (5 bases). The CDR3 is 15 amino acids. CDR1 is SGHAT, CDR2 FQNNGV, per germline. The germline V and J ends were trimmed by 3 bases and 9 bases, with 15 bases remaining between them. The CDR3 region has the DNA TGTGCCAGCAGCTTTGCAGGGCGAATCGGTTCACCCCTCCACTTT. Translating it yields CASSFAGRIGSPLHF. Filled out from reference TRBV11-2 and TRBJ1-6, the complete variable domain reads EAGVAQSPRYKIIEKRQSVAFWCNPISGHATLYWYQQILGQGPKLLIQFQNNGVVDDSQLPKDRFSAERLKGVDSTLKIQPAKLEDSAVYLCASSFAGRIGSPLHFGNGTRLTVT.